The T cell receptor (beta chain) described here comes from a study of shared clonotypes between healthy human individuals. General study findings and limits: Larger richness was generally estimated for naive than memory subsets. All-four-donor shared clonotypes had higher generation probabilities than non-shared clonotypes did.

On this clone itself: The antigen is unknown.

Under the authors' procedure: Because ImmunoSEQ provided only junction sequences with no quality scores, the filtering differed. Sequenced by immunoSEQ multiplex PCR; TCRdb stores in-frame clones only, minus some. That table gives V, J and clone size, and the DNA gave D and trimming. The sample lists 2 million to 2.5 million clones; more than 90% were seen once. The V segment lost 3 bases and the J segment 5 bases; nucleotides outside the gene matches: 6. The CDR3 covers 15 residues. Per germline, CDR1 ENHRY and CDR2 SYGVKD. The V and J genes are TRBV10-3 and TRBJ1-4; 7 nucleotides line up with TRBD1. Sequenced material: naive CD4+ T cells sorted from blood. Subset indicated: CD45RA+ positively selected. This sequence originates from a man younger than 35 in good health. The CDR3 reads CAISDPGQKNEKLFF. For the CDR3, the DNA is TGTGCCATCAGTGACCCGGGACAGAAGAATGAAAAACTGTTTTTT.